These 15 T cell receptor beta chains share one sample of origin, sequenced in a study of identifying expanded T cells in peripheral blood. Assay: immunoSEQ multiplex PCR; the TCRdb copy retains only in-frame clones and omits some. The sample contains around 94,000 clones, approximately 89% of which appear only once. Sample: blood. The origin of the receptors is a person aged 18 to 75 in good health.

This chain uses TRBV13 with TRBJ1-4; TRBD1 might be the D (5 bases). Per germline, CDR1 PRHDT and CDR2 FYEKMQ (reference sequence). Trimming removed 0 bases from V and 8 bases from J, with 10 bases in between. CDR3 length: 14 amino acids. CDR3 sequence (DNA): TGTGCCAGCAGCTTAGGGGGGACGGCAGAAAAACTGTTTTTT. Its translation is CASSLGGTAEKLFF.

This clone was seen a few times. The chain carries TRBV25-1 and TRBJ1-3; the D is unclear. CDR1 and CDR2 from the germline V gene are MGHDK and SYGVNS. The CDR3 is 13 amino acids. V was clipped by 2 bases and J by 4 bases, with 6 bases between them. CDR3 coding DNA: TGTGCCAGCAGTGAACTAGCCGGAAACACCATATATTTT. It specifies CASSELAGNTIYF.

The CDR3 DNA is TGTGCCAGCAGCCCCAATTGGGCTGAAAAACTGTTTTTT. This codes for CASSPNWAEKLFF. J is TRBJ1-4 and V is TRBV16, with D unresolved. The CDR3 has 13 residues. Germline CDR1 is KGHSY and CDR2 is FQNENV. Trimming left V 4 bases short and J 7 bases short, with 10 bases between.

The chain uses TRBV7-9 and TRBJ1-5; possible D gene TRBD1, 6 bases. CDR1 and CDR2 from the germline V gene are SEHNR and FQNEAQ (reference sequence). The CDR3 is 15 amino acids. V was pared by 5 bases and J by 0 bases, with 11 bases between. The CDR3 spells CASSPGQFSNQPQHF. For the CDR3, the DNA is TGTGCCAGCAGCCCTGGACAGTTTAGCAATCAGCCCCAGCATTTT.

V is TRBV11-2 and J is TRBJ2-7; D is possibly TRBD1 or TRBD2 (6 bases each). Trimming shortened V by 8 bases and J by 4 bases, and 18 bases separated the two germline ends. Germline loops: CDR1 SGHAT, CDR2 FQNNGV. This CDR3 has 14 amino acids. The CDR3 nucleotides are TGTGCCAGCCTGGGGGGCAGGTCTAGGTACGAGCAGTACTTC. As protein: CASLGGRSRYEQYF.

This clone was observed once. The rearrangement joins TRBV5-6 to TRBJ2-5; D unresolved. Deletions cut 4 bases from V and 1 base from J, with 11 bases between. The germline V gene encodes CDR1 SGHDT and CDR2 YYEEEE. The CDR3 is made up of 14 amino acids. CDR3 amino acids: CASSPRGSQETQYF. CDR3 coding DNA: TGTGCCAGCAGCCCCCGCGGATCCCAAGAGACCCAGTACTTC.

This clone has a single count. The chain carries TRBV6-6 and TRBJ2-7, with D possibly being TRBD2 (7 bases). Germline V gene lookup returns CDR1 MNHNY and CDR2 SVGAGI (reference sequence). The CDR3 has 16 amino acids. V was clipped by 2 bases and J by 7 bases, with 21 bases between them. CDR3 region: CASSYRPQAGAREQYF. The CDR3 DNA reads as TGTGCCAGCAGTTACAGGCCACAGGCGGGGGCTCGGGAGCAGTACTTC.

The table lists this clone with a count of one. V gene TRBV5-1 combines with J gene TRBJ2-2; D is uncertain. Trimming pared 2 bases from V and 3 bases from J, leaving 8 bases between. CDR3 length: 14 amino acids. The germline V gene has CDR1 SGHRS and CDR2 YFSETQ. The CDR3 here is CASSFSEDTGELFF. In nucleotides, the CDR3 is TGCGCCAGCAGCTTTTCCGAAGACACCGGGGAGCTGTTTTTT.

This clone was detected only a few times. The CDR3 spells CSHAVGAETQYF. The DNA for the CDR3 is TGCAGCCACGCGGTGGGGGCAGAGACCCAGTACTTC. This chain links TRBV29-1 with TRBJ2-5; weak D call: TRBD1 (6 bases). Germline CDR1 is SQVTM and CDR2 is ANQGSEA. The CDR3 runs to 12 residues. V was cut by 8 bases and J by 4 bases, with 14 bases left in between. Looking up the rest from reference TRBV29-1 and TRBJ2-5 gives the full variable domain: SAVISQKPSRDICQRGTSLTIQCQVDSQVTMMFWYRQQPGQSLTLIATANQGSEATYESGFVIDKFPISRPNLTFSTLTVSNMSPEDSSIYLCSHAVGAETQYFGPGTRLLVL.

The V call is TRBV11-2, the J call TRBJ1-3; D is perhaps TRBD1 (6 bases). Trimming left V 3 bases short and J 2 bases short, with 8 bases between. Germline V gene data show CDR1 as SGHAT and CDR2 as FQNNGV. This CDR3 region has 14 residues. The CDR3 loop reads CASSLWGPGNTIYF. Written as DNA, the CDR3 is TGTGCCAGCAGCTTGTGGGGGCCTGGAAACACCATATATTTT.

This chain links TRBV5-6 with TRBJ2-7, with D perhaps TRBD2 (8 bases). CDR3 size: 16 residues. The ends were cut back, 2 bases at V and 0 bases at J, with 15 bases in the middle. CDR1 is SGHDT, CDR2 YYEEEE, per germline. The CDR3 loop reads CASSFPGGTVSYEQYF. The CDR3 DNA is TGTGCCAGCAGCTTTCCGGGGGGGACAGTCTCCTACGAGCAGTACTTC.

The chain recombines TRBV19 with TRBJ1-2, with 7 bases aligning to TRBD1. This CDR3 has 15 residues. The germline CDR1 and CDR2 sequences are LNHDA and SQIVND (reference sequence). V was clipped by 1 base and J by 2 bases; unmatched bases: 4. The CDR3: CASSIATTGNYGYTF. CDR3 bases: TGTGCCAGTAGTATAGCTACGACAGGGAACTATGGCTACACCTTC.

This chain uses TRBV28 with TRBJ2-7; 9 nucleotides line up with TRBD1. This CDR3 is 15 amino acids long. The trim removed 5 bases at V and 7 bases at J, leaving 12 bases unmatched. CDR1 and CDR2 from the germline V gene are MDHEN and SYDVKM. CDR3 in DNA: TGTGCCAGCAGTCAACCGGGACAGGGAAAGGAGGAGCAGTACTTC. Its protein product is CASSQPGQGKEEQYF.

The rearrangement joins TRBV9 to TRBJ1-3; the match to TRBD1 covers 8 bases. The germline V gene has CDR1 SGDLS and CDR2 YYNGEE. CDR3 length equals 15 residues. V gave up 0 bases and J gave up 3 bases; unmatched junction bases: 2. The CDR3 DNA sequence: TGTGCCAGCAGCGTAGTGGGACAGGTTGGAAACACCATATATTTT. It specifies CASSVVGQVGNTIYF.

The chain is built from TRBV28 and TRBJ1-5; D not resolved. Germline V gives CDR1 MDHEN, CDR2 SYDVKM. The V end was cut by 3 bases, the J end by 0 bases, with 9 bases between. The CDR3 is made up of 15 amino acids. The CDR3: CASSFSRYSNQPQHF. CDR3 nucleotide sequence: TGTGCCAGCAGTTTTTCCAGATATAGCAATCAGCCCCAGCATTTT. Variable domain in full (rest from reference TRBV28 and TRBJ1-5): DVKVTQSSRYLVKRTGEKVFLECVQDMDHENMFWYRQDPGLGLRLIYFSYDVKMKEKGDIPEGYSVSREKKERFSLILESASTNQTSMYLCASSFSRYSNQPQHFGDGTRLSIL.